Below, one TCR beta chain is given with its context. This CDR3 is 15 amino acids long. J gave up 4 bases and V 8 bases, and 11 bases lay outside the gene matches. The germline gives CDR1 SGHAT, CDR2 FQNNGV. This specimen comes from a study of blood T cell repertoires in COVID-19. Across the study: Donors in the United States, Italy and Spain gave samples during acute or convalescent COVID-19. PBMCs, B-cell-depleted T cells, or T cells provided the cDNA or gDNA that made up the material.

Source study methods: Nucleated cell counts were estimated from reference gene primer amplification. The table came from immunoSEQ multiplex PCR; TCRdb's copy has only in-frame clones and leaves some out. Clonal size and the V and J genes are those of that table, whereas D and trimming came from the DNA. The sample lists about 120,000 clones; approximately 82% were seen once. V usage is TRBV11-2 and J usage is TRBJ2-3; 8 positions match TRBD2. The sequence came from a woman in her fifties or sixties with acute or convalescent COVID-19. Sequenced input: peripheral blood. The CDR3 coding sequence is TGTGCCAGCGAAGGATTTAGCGGGGTTTCAGATACGCAGTATTTT. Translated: CASEGFSGVSDTQYF.